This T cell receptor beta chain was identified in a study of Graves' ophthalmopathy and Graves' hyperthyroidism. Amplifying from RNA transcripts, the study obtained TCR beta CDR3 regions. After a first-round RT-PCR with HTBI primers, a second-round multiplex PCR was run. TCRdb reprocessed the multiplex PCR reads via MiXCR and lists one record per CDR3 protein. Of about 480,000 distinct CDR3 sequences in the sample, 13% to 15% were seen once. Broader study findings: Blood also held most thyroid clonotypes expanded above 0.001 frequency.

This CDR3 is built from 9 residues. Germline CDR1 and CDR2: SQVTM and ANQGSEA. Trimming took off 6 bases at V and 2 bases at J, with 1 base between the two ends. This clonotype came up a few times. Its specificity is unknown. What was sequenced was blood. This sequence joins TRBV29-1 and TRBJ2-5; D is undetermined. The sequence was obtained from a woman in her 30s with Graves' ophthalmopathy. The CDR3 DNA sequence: TGCAGCGTACAAGAGACCCAGTACTTC. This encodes CSVQETQYF.